This T cell receptor (beta chain) was obtained from a study of CD8+ T cells in alopecia areata. Treatment specified: oral pan-JAK inhibitor, 5-10 mg twice daily. Extracted RNA was reverse transcribed into cDNA, the sequencing template. Assay used: immunoSEQ multiplex PCR; TCRdb lists only in-frame clones, some missing. The sample yields roughly 180,000 clones, 55% to 70% seen once. Unmatched junction bases numbered 6, after V lost 7 bases and J lost 0 bases. CDR3 length: 13 amino acids. Germline values: CDR1 SQVTM, CDR2 ANQGSEA. Material: CD4+ T cells sorted from blood, obtained at week 4, from a patient treated with tofacitinib. The chain recombines TRBV29-1 with TRBJ2-7, with 7 nucleotides matching TRBD1. The source is a human donor with alopecia areata. The CDR3 DNA reads as TGCAGCGCCGTACAGGGGAGCTCCTACGAGCAGTACTTC. As protein: CSAVQGSSYEQYF.